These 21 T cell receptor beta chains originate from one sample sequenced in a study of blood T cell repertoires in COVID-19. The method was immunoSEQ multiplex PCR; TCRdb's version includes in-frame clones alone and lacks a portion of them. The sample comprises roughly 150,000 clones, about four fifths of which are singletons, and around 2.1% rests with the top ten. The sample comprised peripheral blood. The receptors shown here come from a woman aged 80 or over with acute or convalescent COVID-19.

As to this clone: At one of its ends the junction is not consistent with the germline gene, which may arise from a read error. The CDR3 loop is CATSTGGREGQYF. As DNA, the CDR3 is TGTGCCACCAGTACGGGGGGCAGGGAAGGCCAGTACTTC. This chain connects TRBV12-3 or TRBV12-4 to TRBJ2-5; D might be TRBD2 (7 bases). The CDR3 consists of 13 residues.

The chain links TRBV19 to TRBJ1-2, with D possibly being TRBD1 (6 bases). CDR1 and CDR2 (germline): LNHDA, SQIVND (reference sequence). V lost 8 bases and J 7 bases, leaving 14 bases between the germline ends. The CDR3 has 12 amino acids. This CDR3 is CASAGPQGGYTF. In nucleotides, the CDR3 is TGTGCCAGTGCAGGCCCACAGGGTGGCTACACCTTC. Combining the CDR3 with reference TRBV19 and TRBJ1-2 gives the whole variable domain DGGITQSPKYLFRKEGQNVTLSCEQNLNHDAMYWYRQDPGQGLRLIYYSQIVNDFQKGDIAEGYSVSREKKESFPLTVTSAQKNPTAFYLCASAGPQGGYTFGSGTRLTVV.

CDR3 protein: CASSLVSGRGDEKLFF. CDR3 coding DNA: TGCGCCAGCAGCTTGGTGTCTGGCAGGGGGGACGAAAAACTGTTTTTT. The rearrangement uses TRBV5-1 and TRBJ1-4; 7 bases map to TRBD1. This CDR3 spans 16 amino acids. J was trimmed by 8 bases and V by 0 bases; bases with no gene match: 10. CDR1 SGHRS and CDR2 YFSETQ come from the germline V gene. Full variable domain (missing parts from reference TRBV5-1 and TRBJ1-4): KAGVTQTPRYLIKTRGQQVTLSCSPISGHRSVSWYQQTPGQGLQFLFEYFSETQRNKGNFPGRFSGRQFSNSRSEMNVSTLELGDSALYLCASSLVSGRGDEKLFFGSGTQLSVL.

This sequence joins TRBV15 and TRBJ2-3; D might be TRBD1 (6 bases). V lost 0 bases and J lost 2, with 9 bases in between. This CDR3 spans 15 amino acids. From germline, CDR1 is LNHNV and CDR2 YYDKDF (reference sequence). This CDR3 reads CATSRDGQPTDTQYF. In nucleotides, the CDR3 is TGTGCCACCAGCAGAGATGGACAGCCCACAGATACGCAGTATTTT.

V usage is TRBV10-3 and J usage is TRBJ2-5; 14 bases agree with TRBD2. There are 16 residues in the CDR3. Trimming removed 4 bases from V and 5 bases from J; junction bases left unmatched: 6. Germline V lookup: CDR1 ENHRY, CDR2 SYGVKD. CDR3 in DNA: TGTGCCATCAGTGTGACTAGCGGGGGGGCCGGGGAGACCCAGTACTTC. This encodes CAISVTSGGAGETQYF.

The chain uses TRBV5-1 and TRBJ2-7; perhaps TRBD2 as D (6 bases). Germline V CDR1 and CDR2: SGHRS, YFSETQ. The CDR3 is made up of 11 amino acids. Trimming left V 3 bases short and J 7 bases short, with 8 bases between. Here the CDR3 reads CASSWREEQYF. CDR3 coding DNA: TGCGCCAGCAGCTGGCGGGAAGAGCAGTACTTC.

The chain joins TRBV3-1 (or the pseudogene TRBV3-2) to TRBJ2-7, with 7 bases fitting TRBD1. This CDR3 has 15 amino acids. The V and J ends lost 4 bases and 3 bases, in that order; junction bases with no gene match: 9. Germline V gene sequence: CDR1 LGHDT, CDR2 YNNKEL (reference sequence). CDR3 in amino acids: CASSRQWDSHYEQYF. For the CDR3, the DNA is TGTGCCAGCAGCCGACAATGGGACAGCCACTACGAGCAGTACTTC.

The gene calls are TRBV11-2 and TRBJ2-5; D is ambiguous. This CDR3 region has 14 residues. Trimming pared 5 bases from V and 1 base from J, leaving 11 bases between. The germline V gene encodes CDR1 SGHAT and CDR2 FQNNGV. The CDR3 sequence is CASSLTGVQETQYF. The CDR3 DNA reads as TGTGCCAGCAGCCTCACTGGAGTCCAAGAGACCCAGTACTTC.

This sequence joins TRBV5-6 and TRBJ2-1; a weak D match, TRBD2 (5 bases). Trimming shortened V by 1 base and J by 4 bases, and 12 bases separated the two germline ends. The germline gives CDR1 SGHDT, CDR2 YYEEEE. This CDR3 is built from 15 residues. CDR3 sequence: CASSLFPDSYNEQFF. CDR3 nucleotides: TGTGCCAGCAGCTTGTTCCCGGACTCGTACAATGAGCAGTTCTTC.

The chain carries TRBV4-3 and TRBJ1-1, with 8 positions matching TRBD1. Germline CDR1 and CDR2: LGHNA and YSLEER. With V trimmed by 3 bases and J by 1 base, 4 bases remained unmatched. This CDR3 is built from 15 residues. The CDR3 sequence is CASSQQGAGNTEAFF. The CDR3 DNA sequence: TGCGCCAGCAGCCAGCAGGGGGCAGGGAACACTGAAGCTTTCTTT.

Here the CDR3 reads CASSLVGTSYNEQFF. The CDR3 nucleotides are TGTGCCAGCAGCTTGGTCGGGACAAGTTACAATGAGCAGTTCTTC. J is TRBJ2-1 and V is TRBV5-4, with D perhaps TRBD1 (6 bases). The CDR3 sequence is 15 residues long. Germline assignment: CDR1 SGHNT and CDR2 YYREEE (reference sequence). V was trimmed by 0 bases and J by 4 bases, leaving 11 bases between them.

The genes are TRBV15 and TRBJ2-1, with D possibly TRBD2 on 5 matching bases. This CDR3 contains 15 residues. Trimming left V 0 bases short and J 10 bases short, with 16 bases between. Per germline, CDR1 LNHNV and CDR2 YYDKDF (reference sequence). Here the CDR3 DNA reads TGTGCCACCAGCAGAGAGCCGCGGGTCCCCAAGGAGCAGTTCTTC. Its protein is CATSREPRVPKEQFF.

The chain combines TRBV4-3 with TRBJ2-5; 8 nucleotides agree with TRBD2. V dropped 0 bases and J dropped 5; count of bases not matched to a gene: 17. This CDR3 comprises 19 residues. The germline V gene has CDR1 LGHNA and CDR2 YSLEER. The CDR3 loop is CASSQELRRGIAGLETQYF. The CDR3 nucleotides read TGCGCCAGCAGCCAAGAGCTGCGACGCGGCATAGCGGGACTGGAGACCCAGTACTTC.

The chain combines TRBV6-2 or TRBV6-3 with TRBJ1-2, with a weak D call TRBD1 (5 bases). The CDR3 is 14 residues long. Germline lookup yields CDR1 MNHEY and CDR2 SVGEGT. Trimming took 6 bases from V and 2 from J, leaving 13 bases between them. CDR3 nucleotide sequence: TGTGCCAGCAGCTTTCGGGGGACCAACTATGGCTACACCTTC. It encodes CASSFRGTNYGYTF.

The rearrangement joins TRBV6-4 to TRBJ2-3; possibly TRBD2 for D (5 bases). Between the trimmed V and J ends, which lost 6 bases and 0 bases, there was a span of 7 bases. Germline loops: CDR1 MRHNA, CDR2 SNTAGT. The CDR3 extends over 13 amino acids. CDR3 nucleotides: TGTGCCAGCAGCCGGGAAAGCACAGATACGCAGTATTTT. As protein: CASSRESTDTQYF.

In DNA form, the CDR3 reads TGTGCCAGCAGCGTTTGGCCCCTAGGACAGGACACAGATACGCAGTATTTT. This encodes CASSVWPLGQDTDTQYF. J is TRBJ2-3 and V is TRBV9; 7 bases fit TRBD1. CDR1 SGDLS and CDR2 YYNGEE come from the germline V gene. This CDR3 is built from 17 residues. Losses at the gene ends were 2 bases for V and 2 bases for J; bases not matched to a gene: 11.

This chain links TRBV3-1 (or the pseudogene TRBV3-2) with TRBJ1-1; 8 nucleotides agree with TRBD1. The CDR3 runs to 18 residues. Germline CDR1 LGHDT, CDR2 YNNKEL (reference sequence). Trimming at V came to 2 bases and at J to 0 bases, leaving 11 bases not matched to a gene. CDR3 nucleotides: TGTGCCAGCAGCCAACCGCCCGGACAGGGCGAGATGAACACTGAAGCTTTCTTT. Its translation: CASSQPPGQGEMNTEAFF.

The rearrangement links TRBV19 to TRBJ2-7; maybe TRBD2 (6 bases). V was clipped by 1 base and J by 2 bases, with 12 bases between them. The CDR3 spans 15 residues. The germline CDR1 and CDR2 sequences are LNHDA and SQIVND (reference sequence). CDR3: CASSIVGGETYEQYF. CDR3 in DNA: TGTGCCAGTAGTATAGTTGGAGGGGAAACCTACGAGCAGTACTTC.

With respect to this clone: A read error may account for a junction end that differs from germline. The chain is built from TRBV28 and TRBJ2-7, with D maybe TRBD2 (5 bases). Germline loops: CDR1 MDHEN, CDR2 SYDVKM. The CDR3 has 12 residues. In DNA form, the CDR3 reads TGTGCCAGCACCTCCGGGGTCCTAGGGATTAACTTC. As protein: CASTSGVLGINF.

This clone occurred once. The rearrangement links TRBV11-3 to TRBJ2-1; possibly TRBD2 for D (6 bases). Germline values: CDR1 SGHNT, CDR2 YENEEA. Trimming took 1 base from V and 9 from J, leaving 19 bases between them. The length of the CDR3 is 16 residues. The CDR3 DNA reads TGTGCCAGCAGCTTAGGAGGGACTTCGCCGGTTACTGAGCAGTTCTTC. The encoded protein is CASSLGGTSPVTEQFF.

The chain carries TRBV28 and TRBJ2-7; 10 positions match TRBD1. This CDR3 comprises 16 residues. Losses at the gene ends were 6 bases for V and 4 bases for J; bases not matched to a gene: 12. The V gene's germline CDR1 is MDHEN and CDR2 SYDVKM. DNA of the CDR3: TGTGCCAGCAGCCCCTCCATTCGGGACAGGGGTTACGAGCAGTACTTC. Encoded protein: CASSPSIRDRGYEQYF.